These 4 T cell receptor beta chains were sequenced from one sample in a study of blood T cell repertoires in COVID-19. The protocol was immunoSEQ multiplex PCR, while the TCRdb copy is restricted to in-frame clones and leaves out a portion. The sample consists of 62,000 or so clones, around 91% of them appearing once. Sequences were obtained from peripheral blood. The receptors were gathered from a man aged 50-60 years with acute or convalescent COVID-19.

The genes are TRBV6-2 or TRBV6-3 and TRBJ1-5; 8 nucleotides line up with TRBD1. V was clipped by 7 bases and J by 1 base; unmatched bases: 9. The CDR3 consists of 16 residues. Germline CDR1 and CDR2: MNHEY and SVGEGT. The DNA for the CDR3 is TGTGCCAGCATCCCACCGGGACAGGAAAGCAATCAGCCCCAGCATTTT. Amino acids: CASIPPGQESNQPQHF.

The chain has TRBV9 and TRBJ1-2, with a possible D match to TRBD1 (5 bases). V gave up 4 bases and J gave up 5 bases, with 18 bases separating them. The CDR3 has 15 residues. Per germline, CDR1 SGDLS and CDR2 YYNGEE. For the CDR3, the DNA is TGTGCCAGCAGCACCCATCAGGGACTTGGTTATGGCTACACCTTC. It is translated as CASSTHQGLGYGYTF.

The chain has TRBV3-1 (or the pseudogene TRBV3-2) and TRBJ2-6, with D unresolved. The CDR3 totals 15 residues. Deletions cut 4 bases from V and 0 bases from J, with 7 bases between. Per the germline V gene, CDR1 is LGHDT and CDR2 is YNNKEL (reference sequence). The DNA of the CDR3 is TGTGCCAGCAGCCCCTCTTACTCTGGGGCCAACGTCCTGACTTTC. Translating gives CASSPSYSGANVLTF.

The chain joins TRBV2 to TRBJ1-1; 11 nucleotides agree with TRBD1. CDR3 length equals 14 residues. The germline gives CDR1 SNHLY, CDR2 FYNNEI. V gave up 4 bases and J gave up 3 bases; unmatched junction bases: 1. The CDR3 coding sequence is TGTGCCAGCAGTGTGGGACAGGGGGACACTGAAGCTTTCTTT. Encoded protein: CASSVGQGDTEAFF. Full variable domain (rest looked up from reference TRBV2 and TRBJ1-1): EPEVTQTPSHQVTQMGQEVILRCVPISNHLYFYWYRQILGQKVEFLVSFYNNEISEKSEIFDDQFSVERPDGSNFTLKIRSTKLEDSAMYFCASSVGQGDTEAFFGQGTRLTVV.